These T cell receptor beta chains were read from a single sample in a study of blood T cell repertoires in COVID-19. The method was immunoSEQ multiplex PCR; TCRdb's version includes in-frame clones alone and lacks a portion of them. The sample yields about 140,000 clones, approximately 85% seen once. The sequenced sample consisted of peripheral blood. These receptors were taken from a man over 45 with acute or convalescent COVID-19. Each CDR3 is given with its conserved first and last residue. Fields, in order: J gene, clone size, D gene, V gene, CDR3 DNA, CDR3 protein. The D gene is left open where the match is weak. Some rows have no size entry. The others give once, few or many, or a class for an expanded clone.

>TRBJ2-7|-|TRBD2|TRBV7-8
TGTGCCAGCAGCTCGCGACTAGCGGGGAATTACGAGCAGTACTTC
CASSSRLAGNYEQYF
>TRBJ2-3|-|-|TRBV19
TGTGCCAGTGGTTCTTATAGTACAGATACGCAGTATTTT
CASGSYSTDTQYF
>TRBJ1-5|-|TRBD1|TRBV29-1
TGCAGCGTTGGGGTCGGGACAGGTCCCAATCAGCCCCAGCATTTT
CSVGVGTGPNQPQHF
>TRBJ2-1|few|TRBD1|TRBV11-3
TGTGCCAGCAGCTTACTCGAACAGGGGACGAGGTTCTTC
CASSLLEQGTRFF
>TRBJ2-1|-|TRBD2|TRBV6-2/TRBV6-3
TGTGCCAGCGGCCGGGGACTAGCGATTTACAATGAGCAGTTCTTC
CASGRGLAIYNEQFF
>TRBJ1-5|-|TRBD1|TRBV6-6
TGTGCCAGCAGCGACATAGGGACAGGGAATCAGCCCCAGCATTTT
CASSDIGTGNQPQHF
>TRBJ2-7|-|TRBD2|TRBV10-3
TGTGCCATCAGTGAGACTAGCGGGATCCCCTACGAGCAGTACTTC
CAISETSGIPYEQYF
>TRBJ1-4|-|-|TRBV7-9
TGTGCCAGCAGCTTATATGCAGCAACTAATGAAAAACTGTTTTTT
CASSLYAATNEKLFF
>TRBJ1-1|-|TRBD1|TRBV2
TGTGCCACTAAACGACAGGGAATGAACACTGAAGCTTTCTTT
CATKRQGMNTEAFF
>TRBJ1-2|-|TRBD1|TRBV9
TGTGCCAGCAGCGTAGATGGACAGGGGATCTATGGCTACACCTTC
CASSVDGQGIYGYTF
>TRBJ1-1|-|-|TRBV7-8
TGTGCCAGCAGCTTTGACGGAGAGAACACTGAAGCTTTCTTT
CASSFDGENTEAFF
>TRBJ2-1|-|-|TRBV6-4
TGTGCCAGCAGTGACGGCAGGGCGGCCTACAATGAGCAGTTCTTC
CASSDGRAAYNEQFF
>TRBJ1-1|-|-|TRBV18
TGTGCCAGCAATAGAGGTAACACTGAAGCTTTCTTT
CASNRGNTEAFF
>TRBJ2-3|once|TRBD2|TRBV5-1
TGCGCCAGCAGCTACGGACTAGCGGCTAGCACAGATACGCAGTATTTT
CASSYGLAASTDTQYF
>TRBJ2-5|-|TRBD2|TRBV7-9
TGTGCCAGCAGCTTCGGGACTAGCGGGGGCCAAGAGACCCAGTACTTC
CASSFGTSGGQETQYF
>TRBJ1-5|-|TRBD1|TRBV5-6
TGTGCCAGCAGCGCGGACAGGGGGCTTAATCAGCCCCAGCATTTT
CASSADRGLNQPQHF
>TRBJ1-2|-|TRBD1|TRBV5-1
TGCGCCAGCAGCTTGGTGGCAGGGGGCGGCGATCGAATATATGGCTACACCTTC
CASSLVAGGGDRIYGYTF
>TRBJ2-3|-|TRBD2|TRBV5-1
TGCGCCAGCACCTTAGCGGGAGGGTCAGATACGCAGTATTTT
CASTLAGGSDTQYF
>TRBJ1-1|-|TRBD1|TRBV6-4
TGTGCCAGCAGTTGGACAGGGGGCGATGAAGCTTTCTTT
CASSWTGGDEAFF
>TRBJ2-7|-|TRBD1|TRBV10-3
TGTGCCATCAGTGAAGACAGGGGGGGCGACGAGCAGTACTTC
CAISEDRGGDEQYF
>TRBJ1-6|-|-|TRBV6-5
TGTGCCAGCAGTAATCAGGGTGGCGGCGATTCACCCCTCCACTTT
CASSNQGGGDSPLHF
>TRBJ2-5|once|-|TRBV5-4
TGTGCCAGCAGCGCAGGGGCGGTGAGGGAGACCCAGTACTTC
CASSAGAVRETQYF
>TRBJ1-1|once|TRBD1|TRBV7-6
TGTGCCAGCAGCTCGTCCAGGGGGCGAGGGACTGAAGCTTTCTTT
CASSSSRGRGTEAFF
>TRBJ1-2|few|-|TRBV6-5
TGTGCCAGCAGTTACTACTCCCCGAAGGGGCACTATGGCTACACCTTC
CASSYYSPKGHYGYTF
>TRBJ1-5|-|TRBD1|TRBV12-3/TRBV12-4
TGTGCCAGCAGCCGGGACAGAAATCAGCCCCAGCATTTT
CASSRDRNQPQHF
>TRBJ2-7|-|-|TRBV9
TGTGCCAGCAGCGTAGGGGACATTTCCTACGAGCAGTACTTC
CASSVGDISYEQYF
>TRBJ2-7|-|-|TRBV15
TGTGCCACCAGCAGAGACAGGGGGGCCTCCTACGAGCAGTACTTC
CATSRDRGASYEQYF
>TRBJ1-2|few|TRBD1|TRBV19
TGTGCCAGTAGTACCTGGGACAGGGGGGACTATGGCTACACCTTC
CASSTWDRGDYGYTF
>TRBJ2-7|-|TRBD1|TRBV7-9
TGTGCCAGCAGCCAGACCGGGACAGGGTTTCACGAGCAGTACTTC
CASSQTGTGFHEQYF
>TRBJ2-7|few|TRBD1|TRBV27
TGTGCCAGCAGTTCCCGGGACAGGGGGGGGTACGAGCAGTACTTC
CASSSRDRGGYEQYF
>TRBJ2-1|-|TRBD2|TRBV11-3
TGTGCCAGCAGCCCGTCCGGAGCGGGAACTAGCTCCTACAATGAGCAGTTCTTC
CASSPSGAGTSSYNEQFF
>TRBJ1-5|few|TRBD1|TRBV12-3/TRBV12-4
TGTGCCAGCAGCTCTTACAGGGGGAGGTTGCATTTT
CASSSYRGRLHF
>TRBJ2-7|-|-|TRBV11-3
TGTGCCAGCAGCCCGGTGACCTACGAGCAGTACTTC
CASSPVTYEQYF